What follows are 15 T cell receptor beta chains derived from one specimen sequenced in a study of T cell repertoires in cytomegalovirus infection. Each CDR3 protein gets one entry after TCRdb re-called the reads with MiXCR. The table has roughly 77,000 distinct CDR3 sequences, over 3.5% seen once. Sequences were obtained from PBMCs. These TCRs come from a human donor in good health (CMV status not recorded). Some clones in this sample may be carry-over from other donors' samples.

This clonotype turned up a few times. The J gene is TRBJ2-3, the V gene TRBV6-2 or TRBV6-3, with D possibly being TRBD2 (5 bases). V lost 5 bases and J lost 2, with 8 bases in between. The CDR3 runs to 13 residues. Germline V gene sequence: CDR1 MNHEY, CDR2 SVGEGT. CDR3: CASSRRDTDTQYF. As DNA, the CDR3 is TGTGCCAGCAGTCGACGGGACACAGATACGCAGTATTTT.

This clonotype was found many times. The genes are TRBV2 and TRBJ2-7; 9 positions agree with TRBD2. The V gene's germline CDR1 is SNHLY and CDR2 FYNNEI. V lost 5 bases and J lost 4; bases outside the gene matches: 0. The CDR3 spans 12 residues. The DNA of the CDR3 is TGTGCCAGCAGTCTAGCGGGGTACGAGCAGTACTTC. It codes for CASSLAGYEQYF.

This clonotype has a count of ten or more. V is TRBV7-2 and J is TRBJ1-6; D is unresolved. The CDR3 runs 17 residues. From germline, CDR1 is SGHTA and CDR2 FQGNSA. Trimming left V 3 bases short and J 10 bases short, with 22 bases between. CDR3 sequence reads: CASSFGRTGLRVSPLHF. Here the CDR3 DNA reads TGTGCCAGCAGCTTCGGGCGGACTGGCCTAAGGGTATCACCCCTCCACTTT.

In its sample, this clonotype was seen many times. The rearrangement links TRBV7-2 to TRBJ2-1; 11 nucleotides match TRBD2. Germline assignment: CDR1 SGHTA and CDR2 FQGNSA. The J segment lost 7 bases and the V segment lost 4 bases, leaving 6 bases of the junction unmatched. The CDR3 spans 15 residues. The CDR3 loop reads CASSSRTSGGNEQFF. CDR3 bases: TGTGCCAGCAGCTCGCGTACTAGCGGGGGAAATGAGCAGTTCTTC.

This clonotype was observed at least ten times. The CDR3 DNA follows: TGTGCCAGCAGCTTGGACATTTCTAGCACAGATACGCAGTATTTT. Its protein is CASSLDISSTDTQYF. This chain connects TRBV7-2 to TRBJ2-3, with D perhaps TRBD1 (5 bases). Germline lookup yields CDR1 SGHTA and CDR2 FQGNSA. This CDR3 has 15 residues. V dropped 3 bases and J dropped 0 bases, with 10 bases sitting between them.

This clonotype was counted many times. CDR3 bases: TGTGCCAGCAGCTTACATCTGGACACCGGGGAGCTGTTTTTT. Its translation is CASSLHLDTGELFF. The rearrangement joins TRBV7-2 to TRBJ2-2; D uncertain. The length of the CDR3 is 14 residues. Germline assignment: CDR1 SGHTA and CDR2 FQGNSA. V was clipped by 2 bases and J by 3 bases, with 7 bases between them. The whole variable domain, remainder taken from reference TRBV7-2 and TRBJ2-2, is GAGVSQSPSNKVTEKGKDVELRCDPISGHTALYWYRQSLGQGLEFLIYFQGNSAPDKSGLPSDRFSAERTGGSVSTLTIQRTQQEDSAVYLCASSLHLDTGELFFGEGSRLTVL.

This clonotype was counted at least ten times. The rearrangement links TRBV7-3 to TRBJ2-1; possible D gene TRBD1, 5 bases. Germline V CDR1 and CDR2: SGHTA, FQGTGA. The CDR3 is made up of 15 amino acids. V lost 6 bases and J 4 bases, leaving 16 bases between the germline ends. The CDR3 coding sequence is TGTGCCAGCAGTACCACAAGGGGCCTATACAATGAGCAGTTCTTC. Translating it yields CASSTTRGLYNEQFF.

This clonotype was seen many times. This chain connects TRBV7-8 to TRBJ2-2; possibly TRBD2 for D (5 bases). Germline-derived CDR1 and CDR2 are SGHVS and FQNEAQ. The ends were cut back, 6 bases at V and 4 bases at J, with 9 bases in the middle. The CDR3 totals 13 residues. CDR3 bases: TGTGCCAGCAGGGGTCGGGGCACCGGGGAGCTGTTTTTT. The encoded protein is CASRGRGTGELFF.

This clonotype was seen many times. The rearrangement links TRBV19 to TRBJ1-6, with D unresolved. This CDR3 region has 20 residues. In germline, CDR1 is LNHDA, CDR2 SQIVND (reference sequence). V gave up 0 bases and J gave up 0 bases, with 18 bases separating them. The CDR3 here is CASSIDTKGIRSSYNSPLHF. The CDR3 bases are TGTGCCAGTAGTATAGATACCAAAGGGATCCGAAGCTCCTATAATTCACCCCTCCACTTT.

This clonotype was observed at least ten times. V gene TRBV7-2 combines with J gene TRBJ2-6; no clear D gene. Germline V gene data show CDR1 as SGHTA and CDR2 as FQGNSA. CDR3 length equals 15 residues. The germline V and J ends were trimmed by 5 bases and 1 base, with 9 bases remaining between them. The DNA for the CDR3 is TGTGCCAGCAGCCGCGACGGATCTGGGGCCAACGTCCTGACTTTC. As protein: CASSRDGSGANVLTF. The full variable domain, rest sourced from reference TRBV7-2 and TRBJ2-6, is GAGVSQSPSNKVTEKGKDVELRCDPISGHTALYWYRQSLGQGLEFLIYFQGNSAPDKSGLPSDRFSAERTGGSVSTLTIQRTQQEDSAVYLCASSRDGSGANVLTFGAGSRLTVL.

This clonotype has a count of ten or more. This chain joins TRBV19 and TRBJ2-2; D is unresolved. The CDR3 is 14 amino acids. From germline, CDR1 is LNHDA and CDR2 SQIVND (reference sequence). V was clipped by 2 bases and J by 3 bases, with 7 bases between them. CDR3 loop: CASSIKQYTGELFF. In DNA form, the CDR3 reads TGTGCCAGTAGTATAAAACAGTACACCGGGGAGCTGTTTTTT.

The table lists this clonotype with many counts. The chain has TRBV7-3 and TRBJ2-5; a possible D gene is TRBD2 (5 bases). Looked up from germline, CDR1 is SGHTA and CDR2 is FQGTGA. Trimming took 5 bases from V and 2 from J, leaving 9 bases between them. The CDR3 consists of 13 residues. The CDR3 reads CASSQEVQETQYF. The CDR3 nucleotides are TGTGCCAGCAGCCAGGAGGTTCAAGAGACCCAGTACTTC.

This clonotype was seen ten or more times. The chain recombines TRBV18 with TRBJ2-1, with D unclear. Trimming stripped 6 bases from V and 3 bases from J, with 12 bases between. Germline loops: CDR1 KGHSH, CDR2 LQKENI. The CDR3 runs 14 residues. CDR3 residues: CASSPLGLYNEQFF. The CDR3 DNA is TGTGCCAGCTCCCCGTTAGGCCTCTACAATGAGCAGTTCTTC. The full variable domain, in which reference TRBV18 and TRBJ2-1 provide the parts outside the CDR3, is NAGVMQNPRHLVRRRGQEARLRCSPMKGHSHVYWYRQLPEEGLKFMVYLQKENIIDESGMPKERFSAEFPKEGPSILRIQQVVRGDSAAYFCASSPLGLYNEQFFGPGTRLTVL.

This clonotype was observed many times. The rearrangement uses TRBV28 and TRBJ2-7, with D possibly TRBD1 on 5 matching bases. Germline CDR1 reads MDHEN; CDR2 reads SYDVKM. This CDR3 comprises 12 residues. Trimming pared 11 bases from V and 2 bases from J, leaving 13 bases between. The CDR3 reads CASRQNPYEQYF. In nucleotides, the CDR3 is TGTGCCTCCCGACAGAACCCCTACGAGCAGTACTTC. The variable domain in full, completed from reference TRBV28 and TRBJ2-7, reads DVKVTQSSRYLVKRTGEKVFLECVQDMDHENMFWYRQDPGLGLRLIYFSYDVKMKEKGDIPEGYSVSREKKERFSLILESASTNQTSMYLCASRQNPYEQYFGPGTRLTVT.

This clonotype was counted ten times or more. V and J are TRBV20-1 and TRBJ2-5, with 9 bases identical to TRBD1. This CDR3 region has 15 residues. Germline CDR1 reads DFQATT; CDR2 reads SNEGSKA (reference sequence). With V trimmed by 3 bases and J by 4 bases, 9 bases remained unmatched. DNA for the CDR3: TGCAGTGCTAGGCCCCTGACAGGGGGTGGAGAGACCCAGTACTTC. Translating it yields CSARPLTGGGETQYF.